This T cell receptor beta chain was captured in a study of blood T cell repertoires in COVID-19. Study context: The samples span acute and convalescent COVID-19 from the United States, Italy and Spain. T cells, B-cell-depleted T cells, or PBMCs provided the cDNA or gDNA that served as material.

In the original analysis: Counts of nucleated cells, estimated from reference gene primer amplification, were obtained. Sequenced by immunoSEQ multiplex PCR; TCRdb stores in-frame clones only, minus some. The D gene and trimming were derived from the DNA, and the V and J assignments and clone size from that table. The repertoire consists of 200,000 to 250,000 clones, with just over 90% occurring once and the leading ten covering around 1.2%. Sequencing used peripheral blood. The sequence was obtained from a man aged 30 to 39 with acute or convalescent COVID-19.

The CDR3 DNA follows: TGTGCCAGCAGCTTGTTGTCGGGAAATCAGCCCCAGCATTTT. This translates into CASSLLSGNQPQHF. The genes are TRBV5-5 and TRBJ1-5, with D uncertain. The CDR3 has 14 amino acids. Trimming cost V 1 base and J 4 bases, with 9 bases left between them. Per the germline V gene, CDR1 is SGHKS and CDR2 is YYEKEE (reference sequence).